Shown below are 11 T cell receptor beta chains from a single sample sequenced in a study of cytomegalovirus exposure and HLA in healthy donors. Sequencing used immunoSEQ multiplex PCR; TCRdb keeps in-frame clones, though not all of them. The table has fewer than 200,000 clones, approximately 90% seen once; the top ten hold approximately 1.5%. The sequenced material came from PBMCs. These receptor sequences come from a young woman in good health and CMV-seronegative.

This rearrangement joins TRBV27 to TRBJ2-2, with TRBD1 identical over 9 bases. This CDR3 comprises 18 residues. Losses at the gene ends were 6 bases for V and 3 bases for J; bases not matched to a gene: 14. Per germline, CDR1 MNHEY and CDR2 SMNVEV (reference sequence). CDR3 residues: CASSHRTGVILDTGELFF. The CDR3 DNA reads TGTGCCAGCAGCCACCGGACAGGGGTTATACTGGACACCGGGGAGCTGTTTTTT.

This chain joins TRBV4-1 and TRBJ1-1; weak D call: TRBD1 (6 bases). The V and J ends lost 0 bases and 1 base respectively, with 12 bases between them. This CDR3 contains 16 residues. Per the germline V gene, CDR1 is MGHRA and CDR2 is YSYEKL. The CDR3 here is CASSQDWGPRNTEAFF. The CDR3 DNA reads TGCGCCAGCAGCCAAGATTGGGGGCCTCGGAACACTGAAGCTTTCTTT.

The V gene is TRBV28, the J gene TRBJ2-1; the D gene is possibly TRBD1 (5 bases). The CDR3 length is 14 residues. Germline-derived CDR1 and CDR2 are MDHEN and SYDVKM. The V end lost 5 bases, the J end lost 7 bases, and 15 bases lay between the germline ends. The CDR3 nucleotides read TGTGCCAGCAGTATCCCCAGGGTGTCGAATGAGCAGTTCTTC. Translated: CASSIPRVSNEQFF.

CDR3 sequence reads: CASSEAADSYEQYF. In DNA form, the CDR3 reads TGTGCCAGCAGTGAAGCGGCAGACTCCTACGAGCAGTACTTC. V and J are TRBV6-1 and TRBJ2-7; D unresolved. Trimming removed 0 bases at V and 0 bases at J, with 6 bases between. The V gene's germline CDR1 is MNHNS and CDR2 SASEGT. This CDR3 has 14 amino acids.

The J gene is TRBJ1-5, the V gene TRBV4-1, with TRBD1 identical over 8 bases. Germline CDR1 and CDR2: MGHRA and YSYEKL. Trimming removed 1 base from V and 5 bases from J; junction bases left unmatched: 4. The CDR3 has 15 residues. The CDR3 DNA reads TGCGCCAGCAGCCAAGGGGTACAGGGGGATCAGCCCCAGCATTTT. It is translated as CASSQGVQGDQPQHF.

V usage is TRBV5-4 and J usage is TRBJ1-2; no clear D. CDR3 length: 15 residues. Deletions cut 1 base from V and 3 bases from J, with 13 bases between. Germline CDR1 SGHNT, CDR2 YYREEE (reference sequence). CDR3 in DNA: TGTGCCAGCAGCTTGTGGGTTTCACAGCACTATGGCTACACCTTC. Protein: CASSLWVSQHYGYTF.

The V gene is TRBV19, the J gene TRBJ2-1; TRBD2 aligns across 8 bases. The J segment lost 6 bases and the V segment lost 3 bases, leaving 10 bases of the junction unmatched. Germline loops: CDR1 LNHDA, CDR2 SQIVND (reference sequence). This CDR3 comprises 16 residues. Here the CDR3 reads CASSIGAGGTANEQFF. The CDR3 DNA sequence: TGTGCCAGTAGTATTGGGGCGGGGGGCACGGCCAATGAGCAGTTCTTC.

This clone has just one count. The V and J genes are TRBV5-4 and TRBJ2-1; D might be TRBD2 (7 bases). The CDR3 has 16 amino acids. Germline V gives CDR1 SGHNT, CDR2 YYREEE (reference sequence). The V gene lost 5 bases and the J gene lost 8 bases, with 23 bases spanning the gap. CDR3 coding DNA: TGTGCCAGCAGGCAGGAGGGGGGGCAGGGGAGCGATGAGCAGTTCTTC. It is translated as CASRQEGGQGSDEQFF.

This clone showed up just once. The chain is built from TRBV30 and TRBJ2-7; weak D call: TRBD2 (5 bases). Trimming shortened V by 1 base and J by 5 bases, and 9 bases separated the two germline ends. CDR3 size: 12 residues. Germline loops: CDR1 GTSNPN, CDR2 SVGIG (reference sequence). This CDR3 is CAWSAGLDEQYF. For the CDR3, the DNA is TGTGCCTGGAGTGCAGGACTGGACGAGCAGTACTTC.

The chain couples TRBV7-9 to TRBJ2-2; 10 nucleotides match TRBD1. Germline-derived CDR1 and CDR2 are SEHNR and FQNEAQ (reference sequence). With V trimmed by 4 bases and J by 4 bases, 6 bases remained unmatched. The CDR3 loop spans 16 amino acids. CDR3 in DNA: TGTGCCAGCAGCTCCACCCGGACAGGGGGCACCGGGGAGCTGTTTTTT. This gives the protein CASSSTRTGGTGELFF.

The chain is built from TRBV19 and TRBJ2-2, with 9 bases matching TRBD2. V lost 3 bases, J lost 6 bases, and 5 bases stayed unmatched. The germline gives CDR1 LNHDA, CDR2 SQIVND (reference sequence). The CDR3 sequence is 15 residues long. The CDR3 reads CASSIRLAVAGELFF. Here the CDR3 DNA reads TGTGCCAGTAGTATCCGACTAGCGGTAGCCGGGGAGCTGTTTTTT.